This T cell receptor beta chain was documented in a study of blood T cell repertoires in COVID-19. Overall study context: Researchers got acute and convalescent COVID-19 samples from the United States, Italy and Spain. The analysed material was cDNA or gDNA that came from T cells, B-cell-depleted T cells, or PBMCs.

In the original analysis: Amplification of reference gene primers was used by the study to estimate nucleated cell counts. The protocol was immunoSEQ multiplex PCR, while the TCRdb copy is restricted to in-frame clones and leaves out a portion. The V and J calls and clone size are taken from that table; D and trimming were inferred from the DNA. The table has tens of thousands of clones, approximately 87% seen once. The CDR3 spans 14 residues. V was cut by 3 bases and J by 4 bases, with 7 bases left in between. Germline V CDR1 and CDR2: MGHRA, YSYEKL. The sequence came from a human donor with active COVID-19. The donor label of this sample is uncertain. The chain recombines TRBV4-1 with TRBJ2-6; D is undetermined. Sequenced material: peripheral blood. CDR3 amino acids: CASSQSSGANVLTF. Here the CDR3 DNA reads TGCGCCAGCAGCCAGTCGTCCGGGGCCAACGTCCTGACTTTC.